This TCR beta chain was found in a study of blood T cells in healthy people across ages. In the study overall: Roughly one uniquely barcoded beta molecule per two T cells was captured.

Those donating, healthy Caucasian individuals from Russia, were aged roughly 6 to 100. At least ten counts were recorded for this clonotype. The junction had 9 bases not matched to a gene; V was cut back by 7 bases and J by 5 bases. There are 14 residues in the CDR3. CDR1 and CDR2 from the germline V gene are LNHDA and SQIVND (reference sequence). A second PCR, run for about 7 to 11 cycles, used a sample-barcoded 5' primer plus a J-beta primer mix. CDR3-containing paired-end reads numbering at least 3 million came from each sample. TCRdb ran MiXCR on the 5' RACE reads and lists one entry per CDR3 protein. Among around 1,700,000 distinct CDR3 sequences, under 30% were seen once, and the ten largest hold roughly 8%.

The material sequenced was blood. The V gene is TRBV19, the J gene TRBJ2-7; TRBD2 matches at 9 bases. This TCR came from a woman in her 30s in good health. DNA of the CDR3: TGTGCCAGTATGCGGGGGGGGGCCTACGACGAGCAGTACTTC. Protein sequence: CASMRGGAYDEQYF.